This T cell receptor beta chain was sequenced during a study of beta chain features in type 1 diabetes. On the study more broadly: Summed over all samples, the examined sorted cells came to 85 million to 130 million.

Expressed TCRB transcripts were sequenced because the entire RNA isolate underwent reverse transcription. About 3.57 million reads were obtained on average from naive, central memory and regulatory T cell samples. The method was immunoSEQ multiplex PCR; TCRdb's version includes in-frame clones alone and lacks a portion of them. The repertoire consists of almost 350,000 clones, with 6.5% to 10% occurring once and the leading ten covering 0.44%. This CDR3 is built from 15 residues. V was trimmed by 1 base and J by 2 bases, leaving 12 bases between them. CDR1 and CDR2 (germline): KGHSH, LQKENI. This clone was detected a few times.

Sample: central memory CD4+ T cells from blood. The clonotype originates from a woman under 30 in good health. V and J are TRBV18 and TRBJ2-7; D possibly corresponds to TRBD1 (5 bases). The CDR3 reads CASSPRKGSAYEQYF. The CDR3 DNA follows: TGTGCCAGCTCACCACGGAAGGGGTCGGCCTACGAGCAGTACTTC. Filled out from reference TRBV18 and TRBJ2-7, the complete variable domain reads NAGVMQNPRHLVRRRGQEARLRCSPMKGHSHVYWYRQLPEEGLKFMVYLQKENIIDESGMPKERFSAEFPKEGPSILRIQQVVRGDSAAYFCASSPRKGSAYEQYFGPGTRLTVT.